Listed here are 2 T cell receptor beta chains from one sample, sequenced in a study of cytomegalovirus exposure and HLA in healthy donors. PCR employed 60 Vbeta and 13 Jbeta primers. Generated by immunoSEQ multiplex PCR, the TCRdb table keeps only in-frame clones and is missing some. This sample carries around 120,000 clones, 74% of them seen once, and the ten largest clones take roughly 2.7%. Sequenced input: PBMCs. The receptors shown here come from a man aged 45-65 years in good health and CMV-seropositive.

A few counts support this clone. The chain recombines TRBV6-6 with TRBJ1-5; maybe TRBD1 (6 bases). V lost 4 bases and J lost 0, with 10 bases in between. CDR1 is MNHNY, CDR2 SVGAGI, per germline (reference sequence). The CDR3 has 15 residues. This CDR3 reads CASSSLGGSNQPQHF. The DNA of the CDR3 is TGTGCCAGCAGTTCCTTAGGGGGTAGCAATCAGCCCCAGCATTTT.

The chain has TRBV2 and TRBJ2-5; 12 nucleotides agree with TRBD2. V lost 6 bases, J lost 4 bases, and 6 bases stayed unmatched. Germline assignment: CDR1 SNHLY and CDR2 FYNNEI. The CDR3 is made up of 15 amino acids. This chain's CDR3 is CASSPGLAGAETQYF. Written as DNA, the CDR3 is TGTGCCAGCAGCCCGGGACTAGCGGGTGCAGAGACCCAGTACTTC.